This note documents a single TCR beta chain sequence. Antigen: not known. This record comes from a study of PD-1 blockade in classical Hodgkin lymphoma. Method: immunoSEQ multiplex PCR; TCRdb's copy keeps in-frame clones and lacks some. Among about 17,000 clones listed, 78% were seen once. Notes on the study in general: Patients newly diagnosed and complete responders had comparable baseline diversity. Patients excluded were those beginning nivolumab under 1 year after ASCT.

Time point of the sample: cycle 4 day 1 (C4D1), after more than five weeks of nivolumab. The patients all showed relapse after autologous stem cell transplantation, while their brentuximab vedotin exposure varied. Researchers used magnetic negative selection to pull out pure CD4+ T cells from thawed PBMCs. This CDR3 region has 14 residues. With 8 bases clipped from V and 4 bases from J, the junction kept 7 bases outside the gene matches. CDR1 and CDR2 from the germline V gene are MNHNS and SASEGT. The sequence was obtained from a human donor with classical Hodgkin lymphoma. Sample: CD4+ T cells from blood, taken before the fourth cycle of nivolumab. J is TRBJ2-3 and V is TRBV6-1; 9 bases match TRBD1. The CDR3 bases are TGTGCCAGCCCCCGGGACAGGGTTCCAGATACGCAGTATTTT. Residues: CASPRDRVPDTQYF.